This T cell receptor beta chain was documented in a study of blood T cells in healthy people across ages. Points from the study as a whole: In long-lived donors, naive CD4+ cell counts and diversity exceeded those of aged donors. In these data, TCR beta diversity tracked strongly with naive T cell percentage.

Using a J-beta primer mix together with a sample-barcoded 5' primer, a second PCR was run for 7 to 11 cycles. TCRdb reanalysed the 5' RACE reads using MiXCR and keeps one entry per CDR3 protein. Here the sample spans over 1,500,000 distinct CDR3 sequences, just under 50% being singletons. In regard to this clonotype: The antigen remains undetermined.

V lost 5 bases to trimming and J lost 8 bases; unmatched junction nucleotides: 9. Germline V gene lookup returns CDR1 DFQATT and CDR2 SNEGSKA (reference sequence). The CDR3 totals 14 residues. The chain is built from TRBV20-1 and TRBJ2-1, with 10 positions matching TRBD2. The TCR originated in a woman between 40 and 55 years old in good health. Sequencing was carried out using blood. CDR3 in DNA: TGCAGTGCTCTTTCTAGCGGGGGAGTGGATGAGCAGTTCTTC. Translation: CSALSSGGVDEQFF.